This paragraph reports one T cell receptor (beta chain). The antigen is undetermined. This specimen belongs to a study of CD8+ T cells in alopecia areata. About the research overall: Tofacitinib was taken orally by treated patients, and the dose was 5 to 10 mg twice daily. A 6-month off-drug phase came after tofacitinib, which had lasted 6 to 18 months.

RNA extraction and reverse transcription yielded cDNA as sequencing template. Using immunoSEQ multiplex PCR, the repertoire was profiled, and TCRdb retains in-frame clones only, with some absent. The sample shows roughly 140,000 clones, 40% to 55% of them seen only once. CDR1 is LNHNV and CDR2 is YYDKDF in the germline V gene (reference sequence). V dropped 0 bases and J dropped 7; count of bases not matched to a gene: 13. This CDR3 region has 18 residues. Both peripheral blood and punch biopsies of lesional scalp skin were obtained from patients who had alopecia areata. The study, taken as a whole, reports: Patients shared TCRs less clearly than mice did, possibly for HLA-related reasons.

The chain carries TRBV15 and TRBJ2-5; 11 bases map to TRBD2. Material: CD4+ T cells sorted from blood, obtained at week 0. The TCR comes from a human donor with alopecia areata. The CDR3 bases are TGTGCCACCAGCAGAGATTCGGCTAGCGGGAGGCCTAGTGGGACCCAGTACTTC. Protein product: CATSRDSASGRPSGTQYF.